This entry features one TCR beta chain sequence. Antigen specificity is unknown. V was shortened by 4 bases and J by 10 bases, with 16 bases between the two germline ends. Germline V CDR1 and CDR2: SGHDN, FVKESK. This CDR3 has 13 amino acids. This sample was included in a study of cytomegalovirus exposure and HLA in healthy donors. For the study at large: Around 86 million unique TCRs, all from HLA-typed donors, were included in an early release of the data.

The PCR made use of 60 Vbeta and 13 Jbeta primers. TCRdb keeps only in-frame clones here, not all; method: immunoSEQ multiplex PCR. This table holds 95,000 to 150,000 clones, approximately 69% found once. Findings and limits, study-wide: A later look showed TCR association rates differing by HLA locus, highest for DRB1 and lowest for HLA-C. Roughly even sequencing depth across donors was the assumption behind the presence/absence analyses.

The receptor was isolated from a man aged 35 to 55 in good health and CMV-seropositive. The chain links TRBV14 to TRBJ1-1; D ambiguous. Sample: PBMCs. In DNA form, the CDR3 reads TGTGCCAGCAGCCCGACTAGGAGCGAGGGAGCTTTCTTT. As protein: CASSPTRSEGAFF.